This T cell receptor (beta chain) is drawn from a study of control samples from healthy donors and cancer patients. V lost 0 bases, J lost 5 bases, and 8 bases lay in between. CDR1 SGHNT and CDR2 YENEEA come from the germline V gene. The CDR3 contains 14 residues. Method: immunoSEQ multiplex PCR; TCRdb's copy keeps in-frame clones and lacks some. Altogether approximately 70,000 clones are present, roughly 86% being singletons, with the ten largest covering around 20%. This clone was seen a single time. This clonotype originated in a man aged 55 to 69 with lung cancer. Source material: PBMCs. The V call is TRBV11-3, the J call TRBJ2-1; D is ambiguous. The CDR3 loop is CASSLDLDNNEQFF. The CDR3 DNA reads TGTGCCAGCAGCTTAGACTTAGATAACAATGAGCAGTTCTTC.